The sample holds one count of the clone carrying this T cell receptor beta chain. This CDR3 contains 12 residues. Germline values: CDR1 LNHNV, CDR2 YYDKDF (reference sequence). Trimming took 0 bases from V and 5 from J, leaving 4 bases between them. Sequencing of TCR beta, carried out with a high-throughput approach, was applied to CD8+ and CD4+ T cells from the blood. This sample was included in a study of CD8 T cells in Susac syndrome. RNA, at roughly 0.5 to 1 ug, was reverse transcribed with random hexamers. TCRdb fed the immunoSEQ multiplex PCR reads into MiXCR, producing one record per CDR3 protein. The profile shows approximately 220,000 distinct CDR3 sequences, 80% to 95% of them singletons.

The sample was CD8+ T cells from PBMCs. The receptor's source is a human donor with multiple sclerosis. The V gene is TRBV15, the J gene TRBJ1-1; D gene ambiguous. Here the CDR3 DNA reads TGTGCCACCAGCAGAGATCATACTGAAGCTTTCTTT. Translating gives CATSRDHTEAFF. The complete variable domain, with remaining parts taken from reference TRBV15 and TRBJ1-1, reads DAMVIQNPRYQVTQFGKPVTLSCSQTLNHNVMYWYQQKSSQAPKLLFHYYDKDFNNEADTPDNFQSRRPNTSFCFLDIRSPGLGDTAMYLCATSRDHTEAFFGQGTRLTVV.